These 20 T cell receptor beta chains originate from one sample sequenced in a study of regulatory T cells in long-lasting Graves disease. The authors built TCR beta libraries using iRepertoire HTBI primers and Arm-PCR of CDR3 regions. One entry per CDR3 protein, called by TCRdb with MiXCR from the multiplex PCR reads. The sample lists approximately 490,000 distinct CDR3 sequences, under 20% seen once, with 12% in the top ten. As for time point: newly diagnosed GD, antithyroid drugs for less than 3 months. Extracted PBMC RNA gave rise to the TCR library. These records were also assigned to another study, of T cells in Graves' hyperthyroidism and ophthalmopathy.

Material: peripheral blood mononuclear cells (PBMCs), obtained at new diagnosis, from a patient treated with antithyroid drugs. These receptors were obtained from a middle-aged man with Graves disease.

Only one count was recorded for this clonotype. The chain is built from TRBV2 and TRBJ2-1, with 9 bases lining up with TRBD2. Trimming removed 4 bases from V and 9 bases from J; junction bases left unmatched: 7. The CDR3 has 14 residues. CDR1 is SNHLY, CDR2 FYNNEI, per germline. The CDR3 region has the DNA TGTGCCAGCAGTGGGAGTAGCGGGAGAATTGAGCAGTTCTTC. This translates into CASSGSSGRIEQFF.

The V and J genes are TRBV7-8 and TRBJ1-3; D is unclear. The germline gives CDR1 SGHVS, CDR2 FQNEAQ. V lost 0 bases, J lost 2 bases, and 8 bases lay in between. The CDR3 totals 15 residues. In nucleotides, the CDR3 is TGTGCCAGCAGCTTAGCCGTTAATCCTGGAAACACCATATATTTT. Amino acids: CASSLAVNPGNTIYF.

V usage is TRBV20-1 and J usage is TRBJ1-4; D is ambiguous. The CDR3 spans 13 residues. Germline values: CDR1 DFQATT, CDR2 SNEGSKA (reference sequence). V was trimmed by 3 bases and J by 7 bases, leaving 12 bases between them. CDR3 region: CSARDSVVEKLFF. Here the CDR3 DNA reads TGCAGTGCTAGGGATTCAGTCGTTGAAAAACTGTTTTTT.

The CDR3 DNA follows: TGTGCCAGCAGTGTGAGCGGACTAGCGTTAGAGACCCAGTACTTC. Residues: CASSVSGLALETQYF. The chain couples TRBV6-1 to TRBJ2-5; 9 bases match TRBD2. V dropped 4 bases and J dropped 4; count of bases not matched to a gene: 7. The CDR3 runs 15 residues. Germline CDR1 MNHNS, CDR2 SASEGT.

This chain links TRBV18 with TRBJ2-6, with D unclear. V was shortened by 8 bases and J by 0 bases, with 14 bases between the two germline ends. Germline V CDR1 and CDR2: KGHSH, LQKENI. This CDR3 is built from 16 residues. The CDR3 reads CASSPTPTSGANVLTF. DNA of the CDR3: TGTGCCAGCAGCCCGACACCGACCTCTGGGGCCAACGTCCTGACTTTC.

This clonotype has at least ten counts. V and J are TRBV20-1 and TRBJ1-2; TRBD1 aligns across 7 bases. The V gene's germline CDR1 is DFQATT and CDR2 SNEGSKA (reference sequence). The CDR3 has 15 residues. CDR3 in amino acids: CSSASGPAGGSGYTF. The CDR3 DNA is TGCAGCAGTGCTAGTGGTCCGGCAGGGGGTTCTGGCTACACCTTC.

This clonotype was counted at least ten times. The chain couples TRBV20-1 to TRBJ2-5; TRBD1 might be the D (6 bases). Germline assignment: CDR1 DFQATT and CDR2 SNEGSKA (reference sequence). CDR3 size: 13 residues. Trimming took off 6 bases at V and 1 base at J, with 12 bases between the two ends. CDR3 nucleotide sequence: TGCAGTGCCAAAAGGACAGCCCAAGAGACCCAGTACTTC. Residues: CSAKRTAQETQYF.

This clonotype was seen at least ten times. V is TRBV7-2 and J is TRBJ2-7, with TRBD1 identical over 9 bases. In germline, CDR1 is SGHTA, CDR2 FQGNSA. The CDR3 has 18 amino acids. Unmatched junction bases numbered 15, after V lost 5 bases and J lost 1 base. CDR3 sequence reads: CASSPSSGTGIPSYEQYF. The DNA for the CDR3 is TGTGCCAGCAGCCCTTCCTCAGGGACAGGGATCCCTTCCTACGAGCAGTACTTC.

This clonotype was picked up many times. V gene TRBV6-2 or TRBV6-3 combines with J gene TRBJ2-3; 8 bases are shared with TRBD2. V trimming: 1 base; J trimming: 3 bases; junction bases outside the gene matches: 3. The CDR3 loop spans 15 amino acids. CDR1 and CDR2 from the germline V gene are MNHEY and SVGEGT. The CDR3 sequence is CASSYWLAGTDTQYF. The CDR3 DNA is TGTGCCAGCAGTTACTGGCTAGCGGGTACAGATACGCAGTATTTT.

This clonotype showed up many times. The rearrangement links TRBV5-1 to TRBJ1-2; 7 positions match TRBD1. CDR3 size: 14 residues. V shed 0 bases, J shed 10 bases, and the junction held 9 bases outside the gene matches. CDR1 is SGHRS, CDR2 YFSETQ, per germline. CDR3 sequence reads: CASSLEPGQPPYTF. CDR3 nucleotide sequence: TGCGCCAGCAGCTTGGAACCGGGACAGCCCCCCTACACCTTC.

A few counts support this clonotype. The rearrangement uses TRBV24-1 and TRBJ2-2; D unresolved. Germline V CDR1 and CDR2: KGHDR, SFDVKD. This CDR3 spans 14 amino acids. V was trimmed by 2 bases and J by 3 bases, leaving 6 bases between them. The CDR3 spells CATSDWVDTGELFF. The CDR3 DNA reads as TGTGCCACCAGTGATTGGGTCGACACCGGGGAGCTGTTTTTT.

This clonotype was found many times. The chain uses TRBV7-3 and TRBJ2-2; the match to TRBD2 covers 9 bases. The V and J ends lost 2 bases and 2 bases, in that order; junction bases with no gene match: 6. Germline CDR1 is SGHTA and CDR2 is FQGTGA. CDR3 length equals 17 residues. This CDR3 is CASSLVGTSRNTGELFF. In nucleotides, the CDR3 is TGTGCCAGCAGCTTAGTCGGGACTAGCCGAAACACCGGGGAGCTGTTTTTT. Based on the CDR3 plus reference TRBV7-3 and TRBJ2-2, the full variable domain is GAGVSQTPSNKVTEKGKYVELRCDPISGHTALYWYRQSLGQGPEFLIYFQGTGAADDSGLPNDRFFAVRPEGSVSTLKIQRTERGDSAVYLCASSLVGTSRNTGELFFGEGSRLTVL.

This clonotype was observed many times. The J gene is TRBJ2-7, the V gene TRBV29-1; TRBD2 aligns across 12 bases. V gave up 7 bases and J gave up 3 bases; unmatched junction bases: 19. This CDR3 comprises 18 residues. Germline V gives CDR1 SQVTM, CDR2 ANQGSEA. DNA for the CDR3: TGCAGCGCCGCCCGACAGGGCCCAGGACTAGCGGGAAGCTACGAGCAGTACTTC. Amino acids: CSAARQGPGLAGSYEQYF.

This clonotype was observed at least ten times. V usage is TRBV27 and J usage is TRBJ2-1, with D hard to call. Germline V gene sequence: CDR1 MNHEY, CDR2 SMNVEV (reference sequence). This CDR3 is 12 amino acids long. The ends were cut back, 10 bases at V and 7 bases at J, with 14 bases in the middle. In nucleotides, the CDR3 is TGTGCCACCTATACGGGTCGGAATGAGCAGTTCTTC. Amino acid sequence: CATYTGRNEQFF.

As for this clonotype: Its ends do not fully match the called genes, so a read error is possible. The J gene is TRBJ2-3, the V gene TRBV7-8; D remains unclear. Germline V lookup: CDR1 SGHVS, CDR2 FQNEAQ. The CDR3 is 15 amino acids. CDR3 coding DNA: TGTGCCGGCAGCCTAGGACGCCTCGGCACAGATACGCAGTATTTT. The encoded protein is CAGSLGRLGTDTQYF. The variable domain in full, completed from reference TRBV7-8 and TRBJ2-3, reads GAGVSQSPRYKVAKRGQDVALRCDPISGHVSLFWYQQALGQGPEFLTYFQNEAQLDKSGLPSDRFFAERPEGSVSTLKIQRTQQEDSAVYLCAGSLGRLGTDTQYFGPGTRLTVL.

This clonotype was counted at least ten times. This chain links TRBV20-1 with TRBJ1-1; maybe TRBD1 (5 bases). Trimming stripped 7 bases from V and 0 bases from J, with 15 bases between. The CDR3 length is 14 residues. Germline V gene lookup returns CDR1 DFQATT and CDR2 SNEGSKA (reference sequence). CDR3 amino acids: CSEEDRLMNTEAFF. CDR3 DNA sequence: TGCAGTGAGGAAGACAGACTCATGAACACTGAAGCTTTCTTT.

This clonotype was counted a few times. This CDR3 is CASSLGSWYTGELFF. CDR3 in DNA: TGTGCCAGCAGCTTGGGGTCTTGGTACACCGGGGAGCTGTTTTTT. The J gene is TRBJ2-2, the V gene TRBV5-4; no clear D. Between the trimmed V and J ends, which lost 0 bases and 3 bases, there was a span of 9 bases. This CDR3 spans 15 amino acids. Germline values: CDR1 SGHNT, CDR2 YYREEE (reference sequence).

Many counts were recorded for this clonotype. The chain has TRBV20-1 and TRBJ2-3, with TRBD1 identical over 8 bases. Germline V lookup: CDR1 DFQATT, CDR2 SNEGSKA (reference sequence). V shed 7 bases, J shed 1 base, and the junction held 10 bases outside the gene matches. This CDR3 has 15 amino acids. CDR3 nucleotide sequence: TGCAGTGAAAAGGACAGGGTGGTCGGCACAGATACGCAGTATTTT. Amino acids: CSEKDRVVGTDTQYF.

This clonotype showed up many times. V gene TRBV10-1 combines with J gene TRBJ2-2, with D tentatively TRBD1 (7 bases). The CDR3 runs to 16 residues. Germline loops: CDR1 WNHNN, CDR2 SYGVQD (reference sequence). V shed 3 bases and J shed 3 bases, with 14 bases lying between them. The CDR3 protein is CASSESGGLYTGELFF. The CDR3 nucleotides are TGCGCCAGCAGTGAATCAGGGGGGCTTTACACCGGGGAGCTGTTTTTT.

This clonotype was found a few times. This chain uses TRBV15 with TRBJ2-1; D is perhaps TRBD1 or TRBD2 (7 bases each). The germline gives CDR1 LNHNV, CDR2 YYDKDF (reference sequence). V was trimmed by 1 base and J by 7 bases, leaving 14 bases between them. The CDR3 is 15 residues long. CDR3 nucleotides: TGTGCCACCAGCAGAGGGGGGCAGGGGGGGAATGAGCAGTTCTTC. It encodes CATSRGGQGGNEQFF. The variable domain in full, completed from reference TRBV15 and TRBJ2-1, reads DAMVIQNPRYQVTQFGKPVTLSCSQTLNHNVMYWYQQKSSQAPKLLFHYYDKDFNNEADTPDNFQSRRPNTSFCFLDIRSPGLGDTAMYLCATSRGGQGGNEQFFGPGTRLTVL.